This paragraph reports one T cell receptor (beta chain). This entry is derived from a study of blood T cell repertoires in COVID-19. About the study: The United States, Italy and Spain supplied acute and convalescent COVID-19 samples. Nucleic acid was either cDNA or gDNA, and it came from T cells, B-cell-depleted T cells, or PBMCs.

V lost 1 base to trimming and J lost 5 bases, with 9 bases between them. This CDR3 has 13 residues. CDR1 is SGHKS, CDR2 YYEKEE, per germline (reference sequence). In the original workflow: Counts of nucleated cells, estimated from reference gene primer amplification, were obtained. Sequencing used immunoSEQ multiplex PCR; TCRdb keeps in-frame clones, though not all of them. V and J calls and clone size are given by that table; D and trimming were obtained from the DNA. The data contain under 400,000 clones, 90% of them singletons. Specimen: peripheral blood. The receptor was derived from a man younger than 35 with active or convalescent COVID-19. The genes are TRBV5-5 and TRBJ1-1; no clear D. The CDR3 sequence: CASSLITPTEAFF. CDR3 nucleotides: TGTGCCAGCAGCTTGATAACACCGACTGAAGCTTTCTTT.